This is a list of T cell receptor beta chains from one sample in a study of T cells in Graves' hyperthyroidism and ophthalmopathy. TCRdb used MiXCR to reprocess the multiplex PCR reads, holding one entry per CDR3 protein. This table has 700,000 or so distinct CDR3 sequences, over 15% appearing once. Sequenced material: blood. All receptors derive from a man aged 18 to 29 with Graves' hyperthyroidism. Each CDR3 is given with its conserved first and last residue. A D gene is named only where the DNA matches it firmly. Some rows have no size entry. The others give once, few or many, or a class for an expanded clone.

j_gene: TRBJ2-2; abundance: -; d_gene: TRBD2; v_gene: TRBV18; CDR3aa: CASSPGGRARTGELFF; CDR3nt: TGTGCCAGCTCACCGGGCGGGAGGGCCCGCACCGGGGAGCTGTTTTTT
j_gene: TRBJ1-1; abundance: many; d_gene: -; v_gene: TRBV10-2; CDR3aa: CASRPLSGGRQNTEAFF; CDR3nt: TGCGCCAGCAGGCCTCTCAGCGGGGGACGGCAGAACACTGAAGCTTTCTTT
j_gene: TRBJ2-2; abundance: many; d_gene: -; v_gene: TRBV27; CDR3aa: CASSTTGLATGELFF; CDR3nt: TGTGCCAGCAGCACTACAGGGTTGGCCACCGGGGAGCTGTTTTTT
j_gene: TRBJ1-5; abundance: few; d_gene: -; v_gene: TRBV28; CDR3aa: CASRQGLSNQPQHF; CDR3nt: TGTGCCAGCAGGCAGGGGTTGAGCAATCAGCCCCAGCATTTT
j_gene: TRBJ2-7; abundance: many; d_gene: TRBD2; v_gene: TRBV28; CDR3aa: CASRGGGMYYEQYF; CDR3nt: TGTGCCAGCAGGGGGGGAGGGATGTACTACGAGCAGTACTTC
j_gene: TRBJ2-7; abundance: many; d_gene: TRBD1; v_gene: TRBV27; CDR3aa: CASSEDRGIYEQYF; CDR3nt: TGTGCCAGCAGTGAAGACAGGGGTATCTACGAGCAGTACTTC
j_gene: TRBJ1-2; abundance: few; d_gene: TRBD1; v_gene: TRBV25-1; CDR3aa: CASSAGQYGYTF; CDR3nt: TGTGCCAGCAGTGCGGGACAGTATGGCTACACCTTC
j_gene: TRBJ1-5; abundance: few; d_gene: -; v_gene: TRBV19; CDR3aa: CASSMGITQPQHF; CDR3nt: TGTGCCAGTAGTATGGGGATCACTCAGCCCCAGCATTTT
j_gene: TRBJ2-4; abundance: once; d_gene: -; v_gene: TRBV5-1; CDR3aa: CASASGLQYF; CDR3nt: TGCGCCAGCGCCTCCGGGCTTCAGTACTTC
j_gene: TRBJ2-7; abundance: many; d_gene: TRBD1; v_gene: TRBV20-1; CDR3aa: CSARDGQGADEQYF; CDR3nt: TGCAGTGCTAGAGATGGGCAGGGGGCGGACGAGCAGTACTTC
j_gene: TRBJ2-4; abundance: -; d_gene: TRBD2; v_gene: TRBV12-3/TRBV12-4; CDR3aa: CASSPGAKTGLAGPAKNIQYF; CDR3nt: TGTGCCAGCTCACCTGGGGCGAAGACGGGACTAGCGGGACCAGCCAAAAACATTCAGTACTTC
j_gene: TRBJ2-3; abundance: -; d_gene: TRBD2; v_gene: TRBV11-3; CDR3aa: CASSRLAGITDTQYF; CDR3nt: TGTGCCAGCAGCCGTCTAGCGGGAATCACAGATACGCAGTATTTT
j_gene: TRBJ2-3; abundance: -; d_gene: TRBD2; v_gene: TRBV19; CDR3aa: CASRLAASTDTQYF; CDR3nt: TGTGCCAGTCGACTAGCAGCTAGCACAGATACGCAGTATTTT
j_gene: TRBJ1-5; abundance: -; d_gene: -; v_gene: TRBV2; CDR3aa: CASSQEVGEGGNQPQHF; CDR3nt: TGTGCCAGCAGCCAAGAGGTGGGGGAGGGCGGCAATCAGCCCCAGCATTTT
j_gene: TRBJ2-1; abundance: few; d_gene: TRBD1; v_gene: TRBV4-1; CDR3aa: CASSQAPTGFQNEQFF; CDR3nt: TGCGCCAGCAGCCAAGCACCGACAGGGTTCCAGAATGAGCAGTTCTTC
j_gene: TRBJ2-7; abundance: many; d_gene: -; v_gene: TRBV20-1; CDR3aa: CSARTVAVLDEQYF; CDR3nt: TGCAGTGCTAGGACGGTAGCGGTCCTGGACGAGCAGTACTTC
j_gene: TRBJ2-7; abundance: many; d_gene: TRBD2; v_gene: TRBV28; CDR3aa: CASTPTSGAYEQYF; CDR3nt: TGTGCCAGCACTCCGACTAGCGGGGCCTACGAGCAGTACTTC
j_gene: TRBJ2-2; abundance: -; d_gene: -; v_gene: TRBV28; CDR3aa: CASSSSLGRRYTGELFF; CDR3nt: TGTGCCAGCAGTTCCTCATTGGGGCGGCGGTACACCGGGGAGCTGTTTTTT
j_gene: TRBJ2-2; abundance: many; d_gene: TRBD2; v_gene: TRBV7-2; CDR3aa: CASSLLVLASTGELFF; CDR3nt: TGTGCCAGCAGCTTATTGGTACTAGCGAGCACCGGGGAGCTGTTTTTT
j_gene: TRBJ1-1; abundance: -; d_gene: TRBD1; v_gene: TRBV7-9; CDR3aa: CASSPTSGTGWGTEAFF; CDR3nt: TGTGCCAGCAGCCCCACCTCCGGGACAGGTTGGGGGACTGAAGCTTTCTTT
j_gene: TRBJ1-5; abundance: many; d_gene: TRBD1; v_gene: TRBV6-1; CDR3aa: CASTTGGQAQHF; CDR3nt: TGTGCCAGCACCACAGGGGGCCAGGCCCAGCATTTT
j_gene: TRBJ1-3; abundance: -; d_gene: -; v_gene: TRBV15; CDR3aa: CATSRDVLGGNTIYF; CDR3nt: TGTGCCACCAGCAGGGACGTTCTTGGTGGAAACACCATATATTTT
j_gene: TRBJ2-3; abundance: many; d_gene: -; v_gene: TRBV10-3; CDR3aa: CAIQGGRASDTQYF; CDR3nt: TGTGCCATCCAGGGGGGGAGGGCCTCAGATACGCAGTATTTT
j_gene: TRBJ2-1; abundance: many; d_gene: -; v_gene: TRBV28; CDR3aa: CASSTPDGSSYNEQFF; CDR3nt: TGTGCCAGCAGTACCCCGGACGGGAGCTCCTACAATGAGCAGTTCTTC
j_gene: TRBJ2-5; abundance: few; d_gene: -; v_gene: TRBV20-1; CDR3aa: CSARGPGTETQYF; CDR3nt: TGCAGTGCTAGAGGTCCAGGGACAGAGACCCAGTACTTC
j_gene: TRBJ2-3; abundance: -; d_gene: TRBD2; v_gene: TRBV20-1; CDR3aa: CSATSTSGSISDTQYF; CDR3nt: TGCAGTGCTACCTCAACTAGCGGGAGTATCTCAGATACGCAGTATTTT
j_gene: TRBJ2-4; abundance: -; d_gene: -; v_gene: TRBV6-1; CDR3aa: CASSEAGLRGENIQYF; CDR3nt: TGTGCCAGCAGTGAAGCTGGCCTGAGGGGGGAAAACATTCAGTACTTC
j_gene: TRBJ2-1; abundance: -; d_gene: -; v_gene: TRBV28; CDR3aa: CASGLWGNEQFF; CDR3nt: TGTGCCAGCGGTTTATGGGGTAATGAGCAGTTCTTC
j_gene: TRBJ1-4; abundance: many; d_gene: -; v_gene: TRBV28; CDR3aa: CASSSAGTATNEKLFF; CDR3nt: TGTGCCAGCAGTTCTGCGGGGACCGCAACTAATGAAAAACTGTTTTTT
j_gene: TRBJ1-2; abundance: few; d_gene: -; v_gene: TRBV27; CDR3aa: CASSLSFGGDLRVYGYTF; CDR3nt: TGTGCCAGCAGTTTATCTTTTGGGGGAGACCTGCGGGTATATGGCTACACCTTC
j_gene: TRBJ2-5; abundance: few; d_gene: -; v_gene: TRBV6-1; CDR3aa: CASRGQAVTQYF; CDR3nt: TGTGCCAGCAGGGGACAAGCGGTGACCCAGTACTTC
j_gene: TRBJ2-3; abundance: few; d_gene: -; v_gene: TRBV30; CDR3aa: CAWNSGGTGRITDTQYF; CDR3nt: TGTGCCTGGAATTCGGGGGGCACAGGTCGAATCACAGATACGCAGTATTTT
j_gene: TRBJ2-7; abundance: few; d_gene: -; v_gene: TRBV4-3; CDR3aa: CASSLQPRTSGRYEQYF; CDR3nt: TGCGCCAGCAGCCTCCAACCAAGGACATCGGGCCGGTACGAGCAGTACTTC
j_gene: TRBJ2-1; abundance: many; d_gene: -; v_gene: TRBV24-1; CDR3aa: CATSGRLGGLYNEQFF; CDR3nt: TGTGCCACCAGCGGGAGACTAGGGGGCCTCTACAATGAGCAGTTCTTC
j_gene: TRBJ2-6; abundance: few; d_gene: -; v_gene: TRBV7-9; CDR3aa: CASSLVTSGANVLTF; CDR3nt: TGTGCCAGCAGCTTAGTAACCTCCGGGGCCAACGTCCTGACTTTC
j_gene: TRBJ1-4; abundance: -; d_gene: -; v_gene: TRBV7-9; CDR3aa: CASSLPPDEKLFF; CDR3nt: TGTGCCAGCAGCCTGCCACCGGATGAAAAACTGTTTTTT